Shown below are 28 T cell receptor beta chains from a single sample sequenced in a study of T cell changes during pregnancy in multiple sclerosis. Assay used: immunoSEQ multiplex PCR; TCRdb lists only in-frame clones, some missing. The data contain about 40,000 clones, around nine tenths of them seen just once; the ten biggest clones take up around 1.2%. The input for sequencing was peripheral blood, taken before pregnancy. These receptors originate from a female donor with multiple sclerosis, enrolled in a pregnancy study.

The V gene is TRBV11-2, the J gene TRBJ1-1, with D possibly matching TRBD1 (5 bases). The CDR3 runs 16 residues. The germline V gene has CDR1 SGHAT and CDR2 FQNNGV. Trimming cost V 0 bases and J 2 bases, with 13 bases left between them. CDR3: CASSLDRTGGNTEAFF. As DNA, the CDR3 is TGTGCCAGCAGCTTAGATCGAACAGGCGGAAACACTGAAGCTTTCTTT.

CDR3 bases: TGTGCCAGCAGCGAAGTTAGCGGGAGGGTGAACACCGGGGAGCTGTTTTTT. This sequence encodes CASSEVSGRVNTGELFF. The J gene is TRBJ2-2, the V gene TRBV7-2; 11 nucleotides match TRBD2. After removal of 5 bases from V and 1 base from J, the junction contained 6 bases not matched to a gene. This CDR3 is 17 amino acids long. Germline CDR1 reads SGHTA; CDR2 reads FQGNSA.

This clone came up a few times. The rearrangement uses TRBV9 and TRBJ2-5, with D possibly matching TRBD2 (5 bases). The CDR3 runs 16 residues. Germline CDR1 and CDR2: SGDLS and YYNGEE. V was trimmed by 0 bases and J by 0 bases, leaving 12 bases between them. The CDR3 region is CASSVGAEPYQETQYF. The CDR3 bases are TGTGCCAGCAGCGTAGGAGCGGAGCCGTACCAAGAGACCCAGTACTTC.

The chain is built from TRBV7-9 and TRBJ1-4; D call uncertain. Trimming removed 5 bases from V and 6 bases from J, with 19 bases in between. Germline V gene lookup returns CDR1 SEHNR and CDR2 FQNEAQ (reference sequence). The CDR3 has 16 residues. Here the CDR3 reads CASSPFSGRSDEKLFF. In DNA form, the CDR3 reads TGTGCCAGCAGCCCGTTTTCGGGGAGGTCTGATGAAAAACTGTTTTTT.

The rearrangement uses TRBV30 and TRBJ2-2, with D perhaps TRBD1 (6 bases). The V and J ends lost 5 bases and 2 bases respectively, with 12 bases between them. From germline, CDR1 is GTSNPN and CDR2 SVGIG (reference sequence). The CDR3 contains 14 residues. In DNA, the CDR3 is TGTGCCTGGGGACCGGGACAAAACACCGGGGAGCTGTTTTTT. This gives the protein CAWGPGQNTGELFF.

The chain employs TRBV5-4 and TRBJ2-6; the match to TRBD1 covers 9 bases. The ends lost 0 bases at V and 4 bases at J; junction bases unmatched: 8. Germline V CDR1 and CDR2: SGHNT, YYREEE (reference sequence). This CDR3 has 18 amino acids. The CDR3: CASSLGTGVTGGANVLTF. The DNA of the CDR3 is TGTGCCAGCAGCTTGGGGACAGGGGTAACGGGAGGGGCCAACGTCCTGACTTTC.

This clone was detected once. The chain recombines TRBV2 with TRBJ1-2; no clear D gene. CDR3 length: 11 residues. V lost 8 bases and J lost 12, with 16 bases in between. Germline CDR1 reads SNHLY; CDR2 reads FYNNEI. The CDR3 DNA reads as TGTGCCAGCCGAATGAAGGACTCGGACACCTTC. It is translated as CASRMKDSDTF. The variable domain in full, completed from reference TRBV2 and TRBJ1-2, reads EPEVTQTPSHQVTQMGQEVILRCVPISNHLYFYWYRQILGQKVEFLVSFYNNEISEKSEIFDDQFSVERPDGSNFTLKIRSTKLEDSAMYFCASRMKDSDTFGSGTRLTVV.

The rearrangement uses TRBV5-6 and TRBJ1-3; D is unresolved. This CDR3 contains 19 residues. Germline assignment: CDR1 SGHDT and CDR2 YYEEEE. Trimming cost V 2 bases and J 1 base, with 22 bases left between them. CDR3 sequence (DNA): TGTGCCAGCAGCTTCTGGGCAGGAACCGCCTCCCTTTCTGGAAACACCATATATTTT. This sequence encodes CASSFWAGTASLSGNTIYF.

CDR3 DNA: TGCGCCAGCAGCGGACGGGGACAGGTTGAGGGAGGCGAGCAGTACTTC. Protein: CASSGRGQVEGGEQYF. This sequence joins TRBV5-1 and TRBJ2-7; 8 nucleotides align to TRBD1. Germline CDR1 reads SGHRS; CDR2 reads YFSETQ. J lost 6 bases, V lost 4 bases, and 15 bases had no gene match. The CDR3 loop spans 16 amino acids.

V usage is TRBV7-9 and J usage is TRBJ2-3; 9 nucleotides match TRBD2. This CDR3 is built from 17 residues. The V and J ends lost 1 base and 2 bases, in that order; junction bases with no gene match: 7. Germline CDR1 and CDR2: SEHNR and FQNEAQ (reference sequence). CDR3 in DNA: TGTGCCAGCAGCTTAGTAAAAGGACTAGCGCACACAGATACGCAGTATTTT. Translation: CASSLVKGLAHTDTQYF.

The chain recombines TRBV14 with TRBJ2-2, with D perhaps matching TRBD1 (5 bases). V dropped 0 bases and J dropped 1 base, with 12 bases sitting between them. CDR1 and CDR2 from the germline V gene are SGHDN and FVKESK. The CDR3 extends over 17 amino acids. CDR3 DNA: TGTGCCAGCAGCCAAGATCCGGGCAGGGTGAACACCGGGGAGCTGTTTTTT. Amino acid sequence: CASSQDPGRVNTGELFF.

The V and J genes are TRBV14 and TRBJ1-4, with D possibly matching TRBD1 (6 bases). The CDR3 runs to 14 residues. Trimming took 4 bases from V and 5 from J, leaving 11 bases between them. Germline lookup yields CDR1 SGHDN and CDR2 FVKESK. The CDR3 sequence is CASSPLDSNEKLFF. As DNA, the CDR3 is TGTGCCAGCAGCCCACTGGACAGCAATGAAAAACTGTTTTTT.

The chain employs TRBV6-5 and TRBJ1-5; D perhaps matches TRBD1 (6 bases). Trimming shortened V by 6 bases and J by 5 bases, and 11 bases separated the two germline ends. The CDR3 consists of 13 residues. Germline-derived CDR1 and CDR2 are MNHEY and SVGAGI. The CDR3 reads CASSNQGHQPQHF. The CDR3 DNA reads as TGTGCCAGCAGCAATCAGGGGCATCAGCCCCAGCATTTT.

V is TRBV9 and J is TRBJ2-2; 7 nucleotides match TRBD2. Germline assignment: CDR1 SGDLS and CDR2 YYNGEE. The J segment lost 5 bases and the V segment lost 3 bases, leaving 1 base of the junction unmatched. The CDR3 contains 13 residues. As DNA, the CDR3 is TGTGCCAGCAGCGCCGGGGGGACCGGGGAGCTGTTTTTT. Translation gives CASSAGGTGELFF.

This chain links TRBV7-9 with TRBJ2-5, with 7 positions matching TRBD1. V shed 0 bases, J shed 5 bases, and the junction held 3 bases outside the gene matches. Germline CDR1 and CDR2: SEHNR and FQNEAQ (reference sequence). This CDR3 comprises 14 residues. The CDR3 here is CASSLAARGETQYF. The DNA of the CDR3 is TGTGCCAGCAGCTTAGCGGCCAGGGGGGAGACCCAGTACTTC.

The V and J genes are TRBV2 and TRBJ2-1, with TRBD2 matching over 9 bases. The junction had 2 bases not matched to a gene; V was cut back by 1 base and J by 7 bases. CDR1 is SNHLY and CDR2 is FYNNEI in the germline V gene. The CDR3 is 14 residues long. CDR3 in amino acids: CASSEESGRNEQFF. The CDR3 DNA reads TGTGCCAGCAGTGAAGAAAGCGGGAGGAATGAGCAGTTCTTC.

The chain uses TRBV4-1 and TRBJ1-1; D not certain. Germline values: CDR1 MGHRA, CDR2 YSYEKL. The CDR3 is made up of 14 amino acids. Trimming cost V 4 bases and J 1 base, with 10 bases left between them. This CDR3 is CASSPIRSNTEAFF. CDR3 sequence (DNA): TGCGCCAGCAGCCCGATACGGTCGAACACTGAAGCTTTCTTT.

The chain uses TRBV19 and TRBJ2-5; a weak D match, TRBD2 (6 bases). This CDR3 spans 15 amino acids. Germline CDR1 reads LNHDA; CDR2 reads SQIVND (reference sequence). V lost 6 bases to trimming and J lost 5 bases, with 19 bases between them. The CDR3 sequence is CASRNWDSTGETQYF. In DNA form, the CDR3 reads TGTGCCAGTAGGAATTGGGACTCTACGGGCGAGACCCAGTACTTC.

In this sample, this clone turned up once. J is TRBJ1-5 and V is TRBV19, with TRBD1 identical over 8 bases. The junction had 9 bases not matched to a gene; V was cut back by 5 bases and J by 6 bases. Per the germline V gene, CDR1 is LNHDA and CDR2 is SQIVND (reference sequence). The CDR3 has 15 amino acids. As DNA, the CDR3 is TGTGCCAGTAGTTCGCTAGGACAGGGTGGTCAGCCCCAGCATTTT. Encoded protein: CASSSLGQGGQPQHF.

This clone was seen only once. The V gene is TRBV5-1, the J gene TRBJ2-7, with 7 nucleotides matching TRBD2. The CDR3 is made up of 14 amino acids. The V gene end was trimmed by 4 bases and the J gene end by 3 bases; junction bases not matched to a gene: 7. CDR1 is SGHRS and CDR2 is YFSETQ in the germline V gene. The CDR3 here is CASSRGLTNYEQYF. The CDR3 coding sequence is TGCGCCAGCAGCAGGGGACTAACAAACTACGAGCAGTACTTC.

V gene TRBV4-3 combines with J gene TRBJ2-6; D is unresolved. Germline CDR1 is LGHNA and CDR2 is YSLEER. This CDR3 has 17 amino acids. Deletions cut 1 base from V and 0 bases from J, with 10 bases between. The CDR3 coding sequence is TGCGCCAGCAGCCAAGCCGACACCAGCTCTGGGGCCAACGTCCTGACTTTC. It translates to CASSQADTSSGANVLTF.

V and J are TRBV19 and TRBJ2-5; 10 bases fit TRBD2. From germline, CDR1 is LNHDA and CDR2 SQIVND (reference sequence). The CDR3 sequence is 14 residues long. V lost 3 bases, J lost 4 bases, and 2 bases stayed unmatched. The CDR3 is CASSITSGTETQYF. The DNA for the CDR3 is TGTGCCAGTAGTATTACTAGCGGGACAGAGACCCAGTACTTC.

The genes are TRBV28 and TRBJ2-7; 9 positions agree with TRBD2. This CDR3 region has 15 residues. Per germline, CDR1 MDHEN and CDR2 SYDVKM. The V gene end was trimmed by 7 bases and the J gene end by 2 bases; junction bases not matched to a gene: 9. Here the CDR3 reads CASTPGTSPTYEQYF. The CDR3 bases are TGTGCCAGCACACCCGGGACTAGCCCCACCTACGAGCAGTACTTC.

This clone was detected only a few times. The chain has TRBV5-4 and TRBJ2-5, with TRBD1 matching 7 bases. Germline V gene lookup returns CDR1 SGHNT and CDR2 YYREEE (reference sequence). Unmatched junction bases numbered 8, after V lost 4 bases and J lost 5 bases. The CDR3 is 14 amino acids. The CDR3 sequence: CASSPDRDQETQYF. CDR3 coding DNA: TGTGCCAGCAGCCCCGACAGGGATCAGGAGACCCAGTACTTC.

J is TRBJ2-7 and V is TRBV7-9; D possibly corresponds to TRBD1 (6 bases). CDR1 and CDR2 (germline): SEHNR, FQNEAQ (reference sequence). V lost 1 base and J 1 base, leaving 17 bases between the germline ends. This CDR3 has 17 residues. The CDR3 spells CASSLVWGQGESYEQYF. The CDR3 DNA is TGTGCCAGCAGCTTAGTGTGGGGGCAGGGCGAGTCCTACGAGCAGTACTTC.

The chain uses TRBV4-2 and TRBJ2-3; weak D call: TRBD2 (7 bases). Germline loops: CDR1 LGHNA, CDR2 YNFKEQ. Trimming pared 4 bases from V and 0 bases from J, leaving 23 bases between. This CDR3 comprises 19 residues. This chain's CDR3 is CASSLRVTEGGVSTDTQYF. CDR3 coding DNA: TGTGCCAGCAGCCTGCGGGTTACCGAGGGGGGGGTTAGCACAGATACGCAGTATTTT.

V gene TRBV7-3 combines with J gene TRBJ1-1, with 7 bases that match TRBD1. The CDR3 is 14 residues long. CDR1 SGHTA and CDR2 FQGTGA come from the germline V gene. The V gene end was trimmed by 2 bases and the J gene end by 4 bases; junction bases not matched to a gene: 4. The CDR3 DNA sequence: TGTGCCAGCAGCTTAGAGGGGGCGGGCACTGAAGCTTTCTTT. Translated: CASSLEGAGTEAFF.

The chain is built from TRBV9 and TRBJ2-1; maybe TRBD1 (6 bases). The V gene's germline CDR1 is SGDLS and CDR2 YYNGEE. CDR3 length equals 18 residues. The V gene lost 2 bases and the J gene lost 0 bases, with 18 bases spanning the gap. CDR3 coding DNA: TGTGCCAGCAGCGTTGGGCTAGTGAAAGGGGGCTCCTACAATGAGCAGTTCTTC. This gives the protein CASSVGLVKGGSYNEQFF.